The clone carrying this T cell receptor beta chain is medium-sized in the sample. Rearranged V-D-J TRB sequences were amplified with a mixed TRB-A/B primer pool. TCRdb ran MiXCR on the multiplex PCR reads and lists one entry per CDR3 protein. This sample has roughly 6,000 distinct CDR3 sequences, with 38% found just once. The template was genomic DNA from peripheral blood, not RNA. The sample comes from a study of T cell repertoires in aging, cancer and after chemotherapy. Trimming took 6 bases from V and 4 from J, leaving 13 bases between them. The CDR3 length is 13 residues. From germline, CDR1 is SQVTM and CDR2 ANQGSEA.

The sequence was obtained from a human donor with a blood cancer. This chain links TRBV29-1 with TRBJ1-5, with D perhaps TRBD1 (6 bases). The sequenced sample consisted of blood. The CDR3 loop is CSVDQGPNQPQHF. The CDR3 nucleotides read TGCAGCGTCGACCAGGGGCCAAATCAGCCCCAGCATTTT. The entire variable domain, with the rest obtained from reference TRBV29-1 and TRBJ1-5, is as follows: SAVISQKPSRDICQRGTSLTIQCQVDSQVTMMFWYRQQPGQSLTLIATANQGSEATYESGFVIDKFPISRPNLTFSTLTVSNMSPEDSSIYLCSVDQGPNQPQHFGDGTRLSIL.